The 18 T cell receptor beta chains below were found in one sample sequenced in a study of neoadjuvant nivolumab and ipilimumab in lung cancer. Measured with immunoSEQ multiplex PCR; TCRdb has only the in-frame clones, and not every one. The data show about 18,000 clones, approximately 87% seen once. The sequences come from peripheral blood, collected before neoadjuvant nivolumab, alone or with ipilimumab. These receptors originate from an adult with non-small cell lung cancer.

The chain links TRBV7-9 to TRBJ2-5, with 7 nucleotides matching TRBD1. The CDR3 spans 16 residues. V dropped 5 bases and J dropped 1; count of bases not matched to a gene: 10. CDR1 and CDR2 from the germline V gene are SEHNR and FQNEAQ (reference sequence). The CDR3 region is CASSNRDRPTQETQYF. The CDR3 bases are TGTGCCAGCAGCAACCGGGACAGACCGACCCAAGAGACCCAGTACTTC.

This clone was counted between two and nine times. The chain couples TRBV6-1 to TRBJ2-7; TRBD2 matches at 13 bases. The CDR3 extends over 15 amino acids. CDR1 MNHNS and CDR2 SASEGT come from the germline V gene. Trimming removed 7 bases from V and 0 bases from J; junction bases left unmatched: 3. This chain's CDR3 is CASTWTSGSSYEQYF. The CDR3 region has the DNA TGTGCCAGCACCTGGACTAGCGGGAGCTCCTACGAGCAGTACTTC.

This chain uses TRBV6-1 with TRBJ1-4; maybe TRBD1 (6 bases). The CDR3 sequence is 14 residues long. V lost 4 bases and J 4 bases, leaving 10 bases between the germline ends. Germline assignment: CDR1 MNHNS and CDR2 SASEGT. The CDR3: CASSGGGINEKLFF. The DNA for the CDR3 is TGTGCCAGCAGTGGAGGGGGGATTAATGAAAAACTGTTTTTT.

The chain couples TRBV14 to TRBJ2-7; TRBD2 matches at 9 bases. Trimming at V came to 4 bases and at J to 9 bases, leaving 16 bases not matched to a gene. CDR1 is SGHDN and CDR2 is FVKESK in the germline V gene. CDR3 length: 16 amino acids. The CDR3 DNA sequence: TGTGCCAGCAGCCCCCATGGAAGCGGGAGGTCCTTGGGGCAGTACTTC. Translating it yields CASSPHGSGRSLGQYF.

The CDR3 region is CAGEDQETQYF. In nucleotides, the CDR3 is TGTGCCGGGGAGGATCAAGAGACCCAGTACTTC. The chain joins TRBV7-9 to TRBJ2-5, with D perhaps TRBD2 (6 bases). Trimming shortened V by 11 bases and J by 2 bases, and 9 bases separated the two germline ends. CDR3 length equals 11 residues. Germline V gene lookup returns CDR1 SEHNR and CDR2 FQNEAQ (reference sequence).

This clone was seen once. The chain is built from TRBV2 and TRBJ1-5; 10 bases fit TRBD1. Unmatched junction bases numbered 6, after V lost 6 bases and J lost 4 bases. The CDR3 covers 15 residues. CDR1 and CDR2 (germline): SNHLY, FYNNEI. The CDR3 loop is CASSRQGASNQPQHF. Here the CDR3 DNA reads TGTGCCAGCAGCAGACAGGGGGCGAGTAATCAGCCCCAGCATTTT.

The chain employs TRBV5-1 and TRBJ1-1; TRBD1 might be the D (6 bases). Germline CDR1 and CDR2: SGHRS and YFSETQ. V was clipped by 4 bases and J by 7 bases, with 17 bases between them. CDR3 size: 14 residues. CDR3 sequence reads: CASSVNRDNGEAFF. DNA of the CDR3: TGCGCCAGCAGCGTGAACCGGGACAATGGTGAAGCTTTCTTT.

The gene calls are TRBV5-6 and TRBJ2-7; TRBD2 aligns across 7 bases. Trimming cost V 5 bases and J 0 bases; bases outside gene matches: 8. CDR1 SGHDT and CDR2 YYEEEE come from the germline V gene. The length of the CDR3 is 15 residues. The CDR3 protein is CASRGGVDNSYEQYF. CDR3 bases: TGTGCCAGCAGGGGGGGGGTGGACAACTCCTACGAGCAGTACTTC.

CDR3 protein: CASSEGINQPQHF. The CDR3 bases are TGTGCCAGCAGTGAAGGGATCAATCAGCCCCAGCATTTT. This chain links TRBV2 with TRBJ1-5, with D hard to call. This CDR3 has 13 amino acids. Germline-derived CDR1 and CDR2 are SNHLY and FYNNEI. V lost 1 base and J lost 3, with 4 bases in between.

The chain joins TRBV5-4 to TRBJ1-5; D is ambiguous. The CDR3 spans 14 residues. Deletions cut 0 bases from V and 0 bases from J, with 4 bases between. Germline lookup yields CDR1 SGHNT and CDR2 YYREEE (reference sequence). The CDR3 DNA reads TGTGCCAGCAGCTTGGCGGATAGCAATCAGCCCCAGCATTTT. Amino acid sequence: CASSLADSNQPQHF.

This clone is deemed medium-sized. The chain uses TRBV5-4 and TRBJ2-7; 10 bases agree with TRBD2. Germline loops: CDR1 SGHNT, CDR2 YYREEE (reference sequence). CDR3 length equals 14 residues. The junction had 4 bases not matched to a gene; V was cut back by 2 bases and J by 5 bases. The CDR3 DNA sequence: TGTGCCAGCAGCTTAGTGGGACTAGCGAACGAGCAGTACTTC. This gives the protein CASSLVGLANEQYF.

The rearrangement uses TRBV11-2 and TRBJ2-7; D perhaps matches TRBD1 (8 bases). The CDR3 totals 13 residues. From germline, CDR1 is SGHAT and CDR2 FQNNGV. V lost 4 bases and J lost 7, with 14 bases in between. This CDR3 is CASSSHRGGEQYF. DNA of the CDR3: TGTGCCAGCAGCTCACACAGGGGGGGTGAGCAGTACTTC.

CDR3 in amino acids: CASSLGGSSMGTEAFF. CDR3 bases: TGTGCCAGCAGCTTAGGGGGCTCCTCTATGGGGACTGAAGCTTTCTTT. The chain joins TRBV7-9 to TRBJ1-1, with a possible D match to TRBD1 (5 bases). This CDR3 is 16 amino acids long. Germline V gene data show CDR1 as SEHNR and CDR2 as FQNEAQ (reference sequence). The V end was cut by 1 base, the J end by 5 bases, with 17 bases between.

The CDR3 DNA is TGTGCCTGGAACAGGCACAATAATGAAAAACTGTTTTTT. Residues: CAWNRHNNEKLFF. The chain is built from TRBV30 and TRBJ1-4; tentatively, D is TRBD1 (5 bases). Trimming pared 4 bases from V and 4 bases from J, leaving 10 bases between. Germline values: CDR1 GTSNPN, CDR2 SVGIG (reference sequence). The CDR3 is made up of 13 amino acids.

This chain uses TRBV29-1 with TRBJ2-7; 7 bases align to TRBD1. Unmatched junction bases numbered 7, after V lost 6 bases and J lost 2 bases. The CDR3 has 13 residues. Germline loops: CDR1 SQVTM, CDR2 ANQGSEA. CDR3 amino acids: CSVKDRSTYEQYF. CDR3 DNA sequence: TGCAGCGTGAAGGACAGGTCGACCTACGAGCAGTACTTC.

The chain couples TRBV10-3 to TRBJ2-2; 7 bases align to TRBD1. The CDR3 sequence is 12 residues long. Per the germline V gene, CDR1 is ENHRY and CDR2 is SYGVKD. V shed 9 bases, J shed 5 bases, and the junction held 3 bases outside the gene matches. CDR3 protein: CAIGTATGELFF. CDR3 DNA: TGTGCCATTGGGACAGCTACCGGGGAGCTGTTTTTT.

CDR3 bases: TGTGCCAGCAGCCCAGGCAAGACTAGCGGAGACCTTACAGGAGAGACCCAGTACTTC. This translates into CASSPGKTSGDLTGETQYF. The chain couples TRBV11-1 to TRBJ2-5, with 9 bases aligning to TRBD2. Per the germline V gene, CDR1 is SGHAT and CDR2 is FQDESV (reference sequence). J was trimmed by 4 bases and V by 5 bases; bases with no gene match: 20. The CDR3 is 19 residues long.

The chain joins TRBV9 to TRBJ2-6; D is unclear. CDR1 and CDR2 (germline): SGDLS, YYNGEE. V was trimmed by 1 base and J by 0 bases, leaving 5 bases between them. The CDR3 runs to 15 residues. CDR3 loop: CASSVWYSGANVLTF. CDR3 coding DNA: TGTGCCAGCAGCGTATGGTACTCTGGGGCCAACGTCCTGACTTTC.